This record looks at one TCR beta chain sequence and its context. Sequenced by immunoSEQ multiplex PCR; TCRdb stores in-frame clones only, minus some. Of 350,000 or so clones listed, approximately 89% were seen once; the top ten hold around 3.9%. The entry originates in a study of blood T cell repertoires in COVID-19. Turning to the study itself: The samples span acute and convalescent COVID-19 from the United States, Italy and Spain.

This CDR3 is built from 20 residues. Per the germline V gene, CDR1 is LGHDT and CDR2 is YNNKEL (reference sequence). V dropped 0 bases and J dropped 0 bases, with 18 bases sitting between them. The source is a woman aged 55-70 years with COVID-19, enrolled during active disease. The source material was peripheral blood. V usage is TRBV3-1 (or the pseudogene TRBV3-2) and J usage is TRBJ1-6; perhaps TRBD1 as D (6 bases). CDR3 sequence reads: CASSQDDSDSWSSYNSPLHF. The CDR3 bases are TGTGCCAGCAGCCAAGATGATTCGGACAGCTGGAGCTCCTATAATTCACCCCTCCACTTT.